This T cell receptor beta chain stems from a study of coeliac disease. Study-level points and caveats: Unbiased detection of gliadin-specific T cells was judged not feasible with this approach.

About this clone: Its antigen remains unknown.

Here immunoSEQ multiplex PCR was the method, and the copy in TCRdb shows in-frame clones only, minus some. Of several thousand clones detected, under 80% appear once; the ten largest clones hold approximately 18%. Trimming shortened V by 0 bases and J by 3 bases, and 14 bases separated the two germline ends. The germline V gene encodes CDR1 LNHNV and CDR2 YYDKDF (reference sequence). The CDR3 spans 16 residues. Sequencing was carried out using lymphocytes from the gut lamina propria. The chain couples TRBV15 to TRBJ1-2; D is undetermined. This receptor was taken from a man in his sixties with celiac disease on a gluten-free diet. The CDR3 region has the DNA TGTGCCACCAGCAGAGATCTCGCGGGGTCGGACTATGGCTACACCTTC. This gives the protein CATSRDLAGSDYGYTF.